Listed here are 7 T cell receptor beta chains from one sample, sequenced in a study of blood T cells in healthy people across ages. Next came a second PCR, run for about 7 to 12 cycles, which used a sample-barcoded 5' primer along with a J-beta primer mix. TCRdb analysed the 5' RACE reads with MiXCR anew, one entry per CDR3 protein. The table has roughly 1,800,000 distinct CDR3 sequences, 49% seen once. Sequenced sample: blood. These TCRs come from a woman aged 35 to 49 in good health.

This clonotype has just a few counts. Here the CDR3 reads CASSQGTGGFDEQYF. The CDR3 bases are TGCGCCAGCAGCCAAGGGACAGGGGGGTTTGACGAGCAGTACTTC. The chain is built from TRBV4-1 and TRBJ2-7, with 10 bases fitting TRBD1. This CDR3 spans 15 amino acids. The germline V gene encodes CDR1 MGHRA and CDR2 YSYEKL. The J segment lost 5 bases and the V segment lost 1 base, leaving 5 bases of the junction unmatched.

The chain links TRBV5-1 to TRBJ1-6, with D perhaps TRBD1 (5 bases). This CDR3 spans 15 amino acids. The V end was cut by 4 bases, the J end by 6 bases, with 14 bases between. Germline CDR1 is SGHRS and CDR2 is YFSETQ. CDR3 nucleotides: TGCGCCAGCAGCGGGTCCGGGGCAGGTAATTCACCCCTCCACTTT. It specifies CASSGSGAGNSPLHF.

DNA of the CDR3: TGTGCCAGCGAACGACGGGGCTATGGCTACACCTTC. The encoded protein is CASERRGYGYTF. The chain employs TRBV6-1 and TRBJ1-2; D unclear. Trimming took off 8 bases at V and 4 bases at J, with 11 bases between the two ends. The CDR3 has 12 amino acids. The germline gives CDR1 MNHNS, CDR2 SASEGT.

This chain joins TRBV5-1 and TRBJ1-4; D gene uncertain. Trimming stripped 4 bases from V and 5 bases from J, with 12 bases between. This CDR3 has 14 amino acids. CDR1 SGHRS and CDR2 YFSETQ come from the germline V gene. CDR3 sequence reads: CASSHLSGNEKLFF. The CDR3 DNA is TGCGCCAGCAGCCACCTTTCGGGGAATGAAAAACTGTTTTTT.

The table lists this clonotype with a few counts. The CDR3 nucleotides read TGTGCCAGCAGCCACCTGCAGGGCCACAATGAGCAGTTCTTC. Translation gives CASSHLQGHNEQFF. This chain joins TRBV13 and TRBJ2-1, with D tentatively TRBD1 (5 bases). Germline loops: CDR1 PRHDT, CDR2 FYEKMQ (reference sequence). The germline V and J ends were trimmed by 5 bases and 5 bases, with 13 bases remaining between them. The CDR3 has 14 residues.

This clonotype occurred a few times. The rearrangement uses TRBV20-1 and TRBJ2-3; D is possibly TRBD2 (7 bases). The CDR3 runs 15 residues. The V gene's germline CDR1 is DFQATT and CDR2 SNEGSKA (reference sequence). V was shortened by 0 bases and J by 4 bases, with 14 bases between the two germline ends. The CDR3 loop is CSAREVGGPPDTQYF. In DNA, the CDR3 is TGCAGTGCTAGAGAGGTCGGGGGGCCCCCAGATACGCAGTATTTT.

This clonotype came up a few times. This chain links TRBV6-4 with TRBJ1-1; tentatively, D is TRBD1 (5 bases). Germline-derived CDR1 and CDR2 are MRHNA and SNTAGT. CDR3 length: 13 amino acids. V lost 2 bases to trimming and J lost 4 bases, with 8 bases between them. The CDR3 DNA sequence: TGTGCCAGCAGTGACGGAGGGGCCACTGAAGCTTTCTTT. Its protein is CASSDGGATEAFF.